This is a list of T cell receptor beta chains from one sample in a study of glioma-infiltrating T cells. TCRdb independently ran MiXCR on the multiplex PCR reads; one entry per CDR3 protein. Here the sample spans fewer than 500,000 distinct CDR3 sequences, roughly two fifths being singletons. The sample comprised glioma tissue, nonneoplastic brain tissue, or PBMCs (not recorded which). These receptors all come from a human donor with low-grade glioma or glioblastoma, undergoing nonglioma brain surgery, or in good health (not recorded which). The CDR3 runs from the conserved cysteine through the conserved F or W. The order of the fields is V gene, D gene, J gene, clone size, CDR3 protein, CDR3 DNA. A D gene is named only where the DNA matches it firmly. Size tells how often a clone was seen (once, few, many) or the class of an expanded clone, and some rows leave it out.

TRBV20-1	TRBD1	TRBJ2-3	many	CSAFTGGASDTQYF	TGCAGTGCATTTACAGGGGGCGCCTCAGATACGCAGTATTTT
TRBV6-4	-	TRBJ2-1	few	CASSAYTFLVASSYNEQFF	TGTGCCAGCAGTGCCTACACATTCCTAGTAGCGAGCTCCTACAATGAGCAGTTCTTC
TRBV20-1	TRBD1	TRBJ1-2	-	CSAIQGANYGYTF	TGCAGTGCGATACAGGGGGCTAACTATGGCTACACCTTC
TRBV7-9	TRBD2	TRBJ2-7	few	CASSPGTSGRSYEQYF	TGTGCCAGCAGCCCCGGGACTAGCGGGCGCTCCTACGAGCAGTACTTC
TRBV28	-	TRBJ2-2	-	CASGWTNTGELFF	TGTGCCAGCGGATGGACGAACACCGGGGAGCTGTTTTTT
TRBV20-1	TRBD1	TRBJ1-5	-	CSAPQGLGQVDFSNQPQHF	TGCAGTGCTCCTCAAGGGCTCGGACAGGTGGACTTTAGCAATCAGCCCCAGCATTTT
TRBV6-2/TRBV6-3	-	TRBJ2-1	-	CASSVHTITAKQFF	TGTGCCAGCAGCGTCCACACGATAACAGCCAAGCAGTTCTTC
TRBV12-3/TRBV12-4	-	TRBJ1-1	few	CASSARQGLSEAFF	TGTGCCAGCAGCGCACGCCAGGGCTTGAGTGAAGCTTTCTTT
TRBV6-5	TRBD2	TRBJ2-7	-	CASCSMPGASGSYEQYF	TGTGCCAGCTGCTCCATGCCCGGGGCTAGCGGGAGTTACGAGCAGTACTTC
TRBV5-1	-	TRBJ2-3	-	CASSLKGDTDTQYF	TGCGCCAGCAGCTTGAAGGGGGACACAGATACGCAGTATTTT
TRBV2	TRBD1	TRBJ2-7	-	CASSSWDSSYEQYF	TGTGCCAGCAGTAGCTGGGACAGTTCCTACGAGCAGTACTTC
TRBV10-3	TRBD2	TRBJ2-1	-	CAITSTSVRVYNEQFF	TGTGCCATCACTTCGACTAGCGTGAGGGTTTACAATGAGCAGTTCTTC
TRBV20-1	-	TRBJ2-6	few	CSAFSAGANVLTF	TGCAGTGCTTTTTCGGCTGGGGCCAACGTCCTGACTTTC
TRBV4-2	-	TRBJ1-1	-	CASSQEGQGYTEAFF	TGTGCCAGCAGCCAAGAAGGGCAGGGGTACACTGAAGCTTTCTTT
TRBV28	TRBD1	TRBJ1-3	-	CASSPQIGTGGNTIYF	TGTGCCAGCAGCCCCCAAATCGGGACAGGGGGAAACACCATATATTTT
TRBV7-2	TRBD2	TRBJ2-7	-	CAISFPGTTPAEQYF	TGTGCCATCAGCTTTCCCGGGACTACGCCTGCCGAGCAGTACTTC
TRBV19	-	TRBJ2-1	-	CASMVGQSYNEQFF	TGTGCCAGTATGGTAGGACAGAGCTACAATGAGCAGTTCTTC